This T cell receptor (beta chain) comes out of a study of blood T cell repertoires in COVID-19. Background on the study: PBMCs, B-cell-depleted T cells, or T cells were the source of the cDNA or gDNA that made up the material.

The CDR3 loop spans 16 amino acids. Losses at the gene ends were 5 bases for V and 2 bases for J; bases not matched to a gene: 12. From germline, CDR1 is LNHDA and CDR2 SQIVND (reference sequence). Individuals in the exposed group had encountered a COVID-19 case within 2 weeks preceding study entry. Produced via immunoSEQ multiplex PCR; TCRdb's table is partial and in-frame only. Among approximately 220,000 clones listed, approximately 86% were seen once. Sequenced sample: PBMCs or T cells enriched from blood (not recorded which). The TCR sequence derives from a woman in her 30s who had been exposed to COVID-19. This chain links TRBV19 with TRBJ2-7; 7 bases map to TRBD1. The CDR3 DNA is TGTGCCAGTAGTTTCACCGGGACAGTCAGCACCTACGAGCAGTACTTC. Amino acid sequence: CASSFTGTVSTYEQYF.